This entry concerns a single T cell receptor beta chain. Antigen unknown. These data are taken from a study of CD8+ T cells in alopecia areata. Following RNA extraction, reverse transcription yielded cDNA that acted as the sequencing template. The assay was immunoSEQ multiplex PCR, and TCRdb's table has in-frame clones only and misses some. The data hold fewer than 150,000 clones, with around four fifths observed a single time. General study findings and limits: Persistence of many expanded lesional clones was seen in scalp and blood during tofacitinib.

Treatment here: oral pan-JAK inhibitor, 5-10 mg twice daily. CDR3 length: 15 amino acids. Germline V lookup: CDR1 SGHVS, CDR2 FNYEAQ. Trimming cost V 5 bases and J 3 bases; bases outside gene matches: 6. The sequences come from CD8+ T cells sorted from blood, collected at week 4, from a patient treated with tofacitinib. The clonotype originates from a human donor with alopecia areata. The chain carries TRBV7-6 and TRBJ1-1, with 10 bases aligning to TRBD1. The CDR3 DNA sequence: TGTGCCAGCAGCATAAGACAGGGGGCGGACACTGAAGCTTTCTTT. Translation: CASSIRQGADTEAFF.